This T cell receptor (beta chain) was retrieved from a study of blood T cells in healthy people across ages (dated by TCRdb to the mid-2010s). With regard to the full study: In model experiments, template switching captured roughly one uniquely barcoded TCR beta cDNA molecule for every two T cells. Two additional independent replicas of 1 million unique cDNA reads from the same blood draw were analyzed for two donors (one aged 18 to 30 and one aged 80 or older). Age-related changes in TCR beta repertoire diversity were measured in the study by deep sequencing normalized with unique cDNA molecular identifiers. Four age groups were formed from the donors: young (average roughly 16 years), middle-aged (around 39), aged (roughly 58) and long-lived (about 80).

The CDR3 numbers 14 residues from cysteine through phenylalanine. Only the CDR3 DNA stays, 42 bases, in frame from base 1. Per the germline V gene (reference sequence), MNHEY is the CDR1 and SMNVEV is the CDR2. V trim: 6 bases; J trim: 4 bases; unmatched bases: 6. Findings and caveats that apply to the study as a whole: Observed TCR beta diversity per million T cells fell roughly linearly with age, and a significant reduction was already apparent by age approximately 40. Conclusive comparison of naive and antigen-experienced compartments was prevented by the profiling of bulk unsorted PBMCs. Compared with the aged group, more naive CD4+ T cells, fewer expanded clones and increased TCR diversity were shown by the long-lived group, suggesting age selection. Estimates of total diversity from one million sequenced T cells were regarded as lower bounds and underestimates. Observed TCR beta diversity correlated strongly with the percentage of naive T cells measured by flow cytometry. Because donor CMV infection status was unknown, age-related changes in expanded clonotypes were potentially confounded.

This clonotype was seen only a few times. Its antigen is currently not known. The record has no base qualities; no much larger clone is one base away. The method was 5' RACE. Sequencing was carried out with an Illumina HiSeq 2500. A second PCR of about 7 to 12 cycles was run with a J-beta primer mix and a sample-barcoded 5' primer. A template-switch 5' adaptor carrying 12 random nucleotides introduced a unique molecular identifier onto each TCR beta cDNA molecule. At least 2.5 million CDR3-containing paired-end reads were obtained from each sample. The Mint cDNA synthesis kit, primed by a TRBC-specific oligonucleotide, was used to synthesize first-strand cDNA from all RNA. Following uracil-DNA glycosylase treatment, all cDNA underwent a first 18-cycle PCR with the universal primers M1SS and BC2_uni_R. In the original analysis: Normalization of each sample was performed by random selection of 1 million high-quality reads, each carrying a distinct molecular identifier. Reads sharing molecular identifiers were discarded rather than binned into consensus sequences. CDR3 identification, clonotype clustering and error correction used MiTCR with a Q25 quality threshold and the strictest error-elimination algorithm. A nonparametric unseen species model using Euler transformation provided a lower-bound estimate of total TCR beta diversity. TCRdb trimmed the raw reads at Q25, called clones with MiXCR and kept productive beta chains. For every CDR3 protein sequence, its rows merge into one entry that carries the most common genes and DNA. V and J calls and clone size were set by TCRdb, not the authors. This sample lists over 700,000 distinct CDR3 sequences; roughly 25% were detected once. The ten biggest clones cover more than 7.5% of the sample.

Donors were about 36 systemically healthy Caucasian individuals from Russia aged roughly 6 to 90 years. Approximately 10 milliliters of peripheral blood were collected from each donor into EDTA-treated Vacutainer tubes. Ficoll-Paque density-gradient centrifugation was used to isolate PBMCs, with at least 6.5 million per sample. Total RNA was extracted from PBMCs with Trizol reagent, with at least 5 micrograms obtained per sample. The percentages of naive CD45RAhigh/CD27high T cells were determined by flow cytometry on a PBMC aliquot from every donor. Separately, the same data were catalogued under a study of T cells of mothers and their children. Looking at the second paper: Donors were nine systemically healthy Caucasian individuals: three mothers and their six children. cDNA synthesis consumed the entire amount of extracted RNA, loaded at 1.5 ug RNA in each 15 ul reaction. Sample barcodes and 2-4 random nucleotides were added via the M1S primer in the second PCR. Over 8.5 million TCR beta CDR3 reads were obtained for each mother, and 2.5 million to 3 million reads were obtained for each child. Thymic selection shapes the output of TCR recombination in a similar way in related and unrelated pairs, and inherited differences have a minor effect. Normalized repertoire overlap was always found to be slightly, but never significantly, higher in related mother-child pairs than in unrelated mother-child pairs. Persistent microchimeric T cell clones were not detected, at a sensitivity of around 95 clones per million clonotypes. The study used deep NGS to compare TCR beta repertoires of mothers and children, seeking features distinguishing related mother-child pairs from unrelated individuals. The mean age was roughly 40 +/- 4 years for the mothers and about 12 +/- 4 years for the children. After adapter ligation was performed with NEBNext reagents, the libraries were sequenced on an Illumina HiSeq 2000 with 100+100 nt paired-end reads. To avoid cross-contamination, the mother libraries and the child libraries were prepared a month apart and sequenced in separate runs. For each donor, somewhere between about 450,000 and 2,000,000 distinct TCR beta clonotypes were identified. Naive TCR beta clonotypes were estimated from low-frequency clonotypes matched to each donor's FACS-determined naive share, without sorting.

The receptor's source is a boy between 5 and 17 years old in good health. This receptor chain uses TRBV27 and TRBJ1-5, with 7 bases in between that match TRBD1. Source material: blood. For the CDR3, the sequence is CASSSGTANQPQHF. The sequence in DNA is TGTGCCAGCAGCTCCGGGACAGCGAATCAGCCCCAGCATTTT.